This TCR beta chain came from a study of cytomegalovirus exposure and HLA in healthy donors. 60 Vbeta and 13 Jbeta primers were used in PCR. Generated by immunoSEQ multiplex PCR, the TCRdb table keeps only in-frame clones and is missing some. The repertoire has about 200,000 clones, approximately 83% of them found once; the top ten carry 0.08% to 0.1%. With regard to this clone: The antigen is undetermined.

General study findings and limits: Analysis was carried out at a later point, and it linked a missense DCLRE1C variant to TCR beta V- and J-gene trimming. A prior analysis recorded that most TCR beta V segments were productive about 87% or about 30% of the time.

From germline, CDR1 is LGHNA and CDR2 YNFKEQ. Trimming took 2 bases from V and 6 from J, leaving 16 bases between them. This CDR3 is built from 15 residues. The source is a boy aged 2 to 10 in good health and CMV-seronegative. The sample consisted of PBMCs. The V gene is TRBV4-2, the J gene TRBJ1-2; no clear D. The CDR3 protein is CASSQRGDKIHGYTF. Here the CDR3 DNA reads TGTGCCAGCAGCCAACGAGGAGATAAAATTCATGGCTACACCTTC.